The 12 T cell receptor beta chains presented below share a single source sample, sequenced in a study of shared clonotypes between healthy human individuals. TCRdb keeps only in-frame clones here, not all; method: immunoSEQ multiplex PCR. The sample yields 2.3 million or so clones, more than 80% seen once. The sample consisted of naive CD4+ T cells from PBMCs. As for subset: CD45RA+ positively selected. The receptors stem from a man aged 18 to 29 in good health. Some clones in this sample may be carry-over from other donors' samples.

In nucleotides, the CDR3 is TGTGCCAGCAGCTTGGGCCCCCAGAGGGAAAAACTGTTTTTT. Protein sequence: CASSLGPQREKLFF. The chain is built from TRBV7-2 and TRBJ1-4; unclear D gene. The CDR3 length is 14 residues. CDR1 and CDR2 from the germline V gene are SGHTA and FQGNSA. V was pared by 3 bases and J by 8 bases, with 13 bases between.

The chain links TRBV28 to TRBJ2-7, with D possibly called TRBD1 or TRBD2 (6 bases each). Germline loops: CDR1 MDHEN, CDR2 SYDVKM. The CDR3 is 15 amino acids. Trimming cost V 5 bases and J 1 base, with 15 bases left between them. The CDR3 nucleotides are TGTGCCAGCAGTGCCCCGGGGGCCACGTCCTACGAGCAGTACTTC. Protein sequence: CASSAPGATSYEQYF.

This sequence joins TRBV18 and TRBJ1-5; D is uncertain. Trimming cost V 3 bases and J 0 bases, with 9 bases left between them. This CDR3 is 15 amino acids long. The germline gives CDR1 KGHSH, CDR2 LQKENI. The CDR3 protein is CASSPTPGSNQPQHF. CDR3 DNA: TGTGCCAGCTCACCGACCCCAGGTAGCAATCAGCCCCAGCATTTT.

Here the CDR3 reads CASSLVGTISYEQYF. The CDR3 nucleotides are TGTGCCAGCAGTTTAGTTGGGACAATCTCCTACGAGCAGTACTTC. The genes are TRBV28 and TRBJ2-7; D is perhaps TRBD1 (6 bases). V was clipped by 2 bases and J by 0 bases, with 11 bases between them. Germline V gene sequence: CDR1 MDHEN, CDR2 SYDVKM. The CDR3 is 15 residues long. The full variable domain, rest sourced from reference TRBV28 and TRBJ2-7, is DVKVTQSSRYLVKRTGEKVFLECVQDMDHENMFWYRQDPGLGLRLIYFSYDVKMKEKGDIPEGYSVSREKKERFSLILESASTNQTSMYLCASSLVGTISYEQYFGPGTRLTVT.

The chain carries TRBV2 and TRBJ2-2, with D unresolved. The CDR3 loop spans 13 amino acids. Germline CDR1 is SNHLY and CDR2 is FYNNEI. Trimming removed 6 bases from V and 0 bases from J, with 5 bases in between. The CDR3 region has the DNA TGTGCCAGCAGCGGAGCGAACACCGGGGAGCTGTTTTTT. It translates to CASSGANTGELFF. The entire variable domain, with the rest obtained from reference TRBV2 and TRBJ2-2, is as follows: EPEVTQTPSHQVTQMGQEVILRCVPISNHLYFYWYRQILGQKVEFLVSFYNNEISEKSEIFDDQFSVERPDGSNFTLKIRSTKLEDSAMYFCASSGANTGELFFGEGSRLTVL.

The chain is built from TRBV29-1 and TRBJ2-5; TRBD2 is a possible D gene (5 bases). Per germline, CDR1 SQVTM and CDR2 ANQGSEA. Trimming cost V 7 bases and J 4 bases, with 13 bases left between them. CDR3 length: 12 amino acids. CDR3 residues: CSGHLAGETQYF. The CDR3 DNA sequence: TGCAGCGGCCATCTAGCAGGAGAGACCCAGTACTTC. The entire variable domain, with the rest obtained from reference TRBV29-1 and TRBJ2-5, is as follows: SAVISQKPSRDICQRGTSLTIQCQVDSQVTMMFWYRQQPGQSLTLIATANQGSEATYESGFVIDKFPISRPNLTFSTLTVSNMSPEDSSIYLCSGHLAGETQYFGPGTRLLVL.

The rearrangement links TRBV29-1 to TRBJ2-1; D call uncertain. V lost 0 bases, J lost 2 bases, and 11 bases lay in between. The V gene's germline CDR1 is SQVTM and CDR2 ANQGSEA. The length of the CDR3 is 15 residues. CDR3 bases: TGCAGCGTTGAAGACCCTGAGTGGCCCTACAATGAGCAGTTCTTC. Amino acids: CSVEDPEWPYNEQFF.

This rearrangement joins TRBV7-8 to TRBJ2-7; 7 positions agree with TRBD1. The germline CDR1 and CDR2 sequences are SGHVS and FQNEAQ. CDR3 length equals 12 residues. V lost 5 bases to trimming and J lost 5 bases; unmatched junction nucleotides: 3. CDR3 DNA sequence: TGTGCCAGCAGCACACAGGGGCACGAGCAGTACTTC. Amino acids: CASSTQGHEQYF. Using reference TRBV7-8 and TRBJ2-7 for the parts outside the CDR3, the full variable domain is GAGVSQSPRYKVAKRGQDVALRCDPISGHVSLFWYQQALGQGPEFLTYFQNEAQLDKSGLPSDRFFAERPEGSVSTLKIQRTQQEDSAVYLCASSTQGHEQYFGPGTRLTVT.

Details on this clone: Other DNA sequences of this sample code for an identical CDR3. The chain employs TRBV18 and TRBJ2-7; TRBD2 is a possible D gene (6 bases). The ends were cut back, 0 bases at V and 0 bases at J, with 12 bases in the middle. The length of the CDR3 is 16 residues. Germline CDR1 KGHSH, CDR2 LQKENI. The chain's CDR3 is CASSPPGLLSSYEQYF. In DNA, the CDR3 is TGTGCCAGCTCACCACCGGGACTCCTTAGCTCCTACGAGCAGTACTTC.

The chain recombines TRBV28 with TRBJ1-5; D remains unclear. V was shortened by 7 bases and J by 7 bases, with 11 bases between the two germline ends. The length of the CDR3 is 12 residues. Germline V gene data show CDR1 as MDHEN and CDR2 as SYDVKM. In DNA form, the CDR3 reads TGTGCCAGCATTTCAACCGGACAGCCCCAGCATTTT. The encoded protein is CASISTGQPQHF.

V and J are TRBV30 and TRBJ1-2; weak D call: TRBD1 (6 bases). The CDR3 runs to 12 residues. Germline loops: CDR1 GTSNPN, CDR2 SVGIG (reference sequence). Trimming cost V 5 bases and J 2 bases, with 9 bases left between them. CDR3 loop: CAWAGQNYGYTF. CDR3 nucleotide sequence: TGTGCCTGGGCGGGACAAAACTATGGCTACACCTTC. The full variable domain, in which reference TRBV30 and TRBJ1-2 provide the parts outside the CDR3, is SQTIHQWPATLVQPVGSPLSLECTVEGTSNPNLYWYRQAAGRGLQLLFYSVGIGQISSEVPQNLSASRPQDRQFILSSKKLLLSDSGFYLCAWAGQNYGYTFGSGTRLTVV.

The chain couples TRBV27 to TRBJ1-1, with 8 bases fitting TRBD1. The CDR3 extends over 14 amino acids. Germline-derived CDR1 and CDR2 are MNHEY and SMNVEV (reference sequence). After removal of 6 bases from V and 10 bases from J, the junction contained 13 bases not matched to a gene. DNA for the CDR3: TGTGCCAGCAGCCAACGTCGGACAGGGCTGGGAGCTTTCTTT. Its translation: CASSQRRTGLGAFF.